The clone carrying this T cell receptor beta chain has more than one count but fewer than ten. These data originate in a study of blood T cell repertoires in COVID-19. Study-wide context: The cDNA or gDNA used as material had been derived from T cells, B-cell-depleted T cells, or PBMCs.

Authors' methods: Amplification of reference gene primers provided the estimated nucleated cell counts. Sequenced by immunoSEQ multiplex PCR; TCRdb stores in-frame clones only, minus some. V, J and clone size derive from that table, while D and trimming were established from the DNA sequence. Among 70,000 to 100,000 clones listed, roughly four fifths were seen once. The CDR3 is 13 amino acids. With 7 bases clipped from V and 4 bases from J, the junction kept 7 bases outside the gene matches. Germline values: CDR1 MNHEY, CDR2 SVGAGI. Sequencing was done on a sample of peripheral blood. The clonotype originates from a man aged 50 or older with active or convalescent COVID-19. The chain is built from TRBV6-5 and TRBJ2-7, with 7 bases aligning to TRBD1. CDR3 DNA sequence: TGTGCCAGCAACAGGGGAAGGGGGTACGAGCAGTACTTC. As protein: CASNRGRGYEQYF.